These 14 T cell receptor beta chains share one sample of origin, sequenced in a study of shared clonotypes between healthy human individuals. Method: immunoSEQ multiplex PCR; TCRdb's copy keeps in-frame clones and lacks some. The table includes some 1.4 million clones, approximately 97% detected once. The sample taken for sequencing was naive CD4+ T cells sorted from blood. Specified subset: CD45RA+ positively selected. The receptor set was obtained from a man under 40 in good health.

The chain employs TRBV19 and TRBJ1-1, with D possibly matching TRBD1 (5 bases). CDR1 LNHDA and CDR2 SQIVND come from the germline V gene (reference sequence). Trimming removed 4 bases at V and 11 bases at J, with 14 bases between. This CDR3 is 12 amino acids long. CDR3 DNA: TGTGCCAGTAGTAAGGGGCAGGGTAAGGCTTTCTTT. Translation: CASSKGQGKAFF.

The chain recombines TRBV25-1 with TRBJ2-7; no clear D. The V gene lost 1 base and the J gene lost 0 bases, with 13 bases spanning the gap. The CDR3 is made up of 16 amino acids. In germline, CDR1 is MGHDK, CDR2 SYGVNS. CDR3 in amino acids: CASSELPAPNSYEQYF. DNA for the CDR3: TGTGCCAGCAGTGAATTGCCGGCGCCTAACTCCTACGAGCAGTACTTC.

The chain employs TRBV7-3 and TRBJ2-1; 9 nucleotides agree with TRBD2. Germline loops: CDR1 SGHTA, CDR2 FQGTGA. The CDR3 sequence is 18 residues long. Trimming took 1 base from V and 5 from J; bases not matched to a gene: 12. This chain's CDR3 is CASSLNPTPGLANNEQFF. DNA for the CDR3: TGTGCCAGCAGCTTAAATCCGACTCCGGGACTAGCTAACAATGAGCAGTTCTTC.

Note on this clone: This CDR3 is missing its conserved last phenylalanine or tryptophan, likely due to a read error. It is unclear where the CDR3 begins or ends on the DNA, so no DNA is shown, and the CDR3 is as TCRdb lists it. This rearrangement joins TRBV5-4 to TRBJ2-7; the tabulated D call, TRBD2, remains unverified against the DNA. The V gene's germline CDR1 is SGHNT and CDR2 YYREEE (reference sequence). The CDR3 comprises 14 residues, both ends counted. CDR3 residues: CASSSGLAGSFVEL.

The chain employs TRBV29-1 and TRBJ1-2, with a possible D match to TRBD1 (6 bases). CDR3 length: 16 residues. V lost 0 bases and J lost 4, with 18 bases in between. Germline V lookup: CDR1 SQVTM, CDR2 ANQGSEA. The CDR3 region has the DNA TGCAGCGTTGAAGATCGGGGAAAACAGGGAAGCTATGGCTACACCTTC. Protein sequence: CSVEDRGKQGSYGYTF.

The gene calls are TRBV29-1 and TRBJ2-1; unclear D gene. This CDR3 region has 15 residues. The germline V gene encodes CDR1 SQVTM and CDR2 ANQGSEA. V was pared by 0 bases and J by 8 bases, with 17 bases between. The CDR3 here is CSVEDRLAAIDEQFF. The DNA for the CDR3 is TGCAGCGTTGAAGATCGATTAGCAGCAATCGATGAGCAGTTCTTC.

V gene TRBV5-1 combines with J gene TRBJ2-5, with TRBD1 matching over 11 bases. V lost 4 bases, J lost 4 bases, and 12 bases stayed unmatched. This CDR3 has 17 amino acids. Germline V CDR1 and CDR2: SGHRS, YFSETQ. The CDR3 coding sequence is TGCGCCAGCAGCCCCGTGCCGGGACAGGGGGGACTAGAGACCCAGTACTTC. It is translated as CASSPVPGQGGLETQYF.

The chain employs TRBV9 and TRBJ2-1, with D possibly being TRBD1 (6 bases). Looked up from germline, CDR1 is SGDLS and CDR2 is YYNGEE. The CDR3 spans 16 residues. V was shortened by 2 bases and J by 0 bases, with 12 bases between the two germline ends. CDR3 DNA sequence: TGTGCCAGCAGCGTGGGGGCGGACAGCTCCTACAATGAGCAGTTCTTC. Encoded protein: CASSVGADSSYNEQFF.

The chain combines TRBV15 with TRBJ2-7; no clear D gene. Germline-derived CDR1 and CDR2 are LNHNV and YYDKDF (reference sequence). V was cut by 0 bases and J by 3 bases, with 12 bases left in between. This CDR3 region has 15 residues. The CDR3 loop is CATSRDLIGRYEQYF. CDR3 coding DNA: TGTGCCACCAGCAGAGATCTCATAGGGCGCTACGAGCAGTACTTC.

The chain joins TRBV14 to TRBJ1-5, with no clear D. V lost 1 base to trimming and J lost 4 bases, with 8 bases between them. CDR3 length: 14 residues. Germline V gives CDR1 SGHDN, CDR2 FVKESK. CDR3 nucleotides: TGTGCCAGCAGCCAAGTGGGTTTTAATCAGCCCCAGCATTTT. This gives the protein CASSQVGFNQPQHF.

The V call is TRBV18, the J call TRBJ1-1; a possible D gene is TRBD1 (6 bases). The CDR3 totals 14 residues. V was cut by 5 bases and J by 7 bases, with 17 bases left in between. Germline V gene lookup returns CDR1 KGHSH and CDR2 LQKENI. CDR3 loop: CASSTGQKADEAFF. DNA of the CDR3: TGTGCCAGCTCAACGGGACAAAAAGCGGATGAAGCTTTCTTT.

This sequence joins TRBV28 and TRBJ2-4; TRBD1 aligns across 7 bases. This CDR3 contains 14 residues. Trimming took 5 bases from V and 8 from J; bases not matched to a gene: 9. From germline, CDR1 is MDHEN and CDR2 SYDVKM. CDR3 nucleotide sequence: TGTGCCAGCAGTCCTACAGGGGTAATAGACATTCAGTACTTC. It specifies CASSPTGVIDIQYF.

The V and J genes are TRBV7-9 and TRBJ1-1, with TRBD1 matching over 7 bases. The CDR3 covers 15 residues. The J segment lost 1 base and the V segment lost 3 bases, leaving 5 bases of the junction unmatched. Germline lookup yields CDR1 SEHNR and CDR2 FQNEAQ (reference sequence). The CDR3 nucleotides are TGTGCCAGCAGCTTCAACAGGGGTGAGAACACTGAAGCTTTCTTT. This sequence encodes CASSFNRGENTEAFF. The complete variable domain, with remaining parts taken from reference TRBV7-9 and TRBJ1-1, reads DTGVSQNPRHKITKRGQNVTFRCDPISEHNRLYWYRQTLGQGPEFLTYFQNEAQLEKSRLLSDRFSAERPKGSFSTLEIQRTEQGDSAMYLCASSFNRGENTEAFFGQGTRLTVV.

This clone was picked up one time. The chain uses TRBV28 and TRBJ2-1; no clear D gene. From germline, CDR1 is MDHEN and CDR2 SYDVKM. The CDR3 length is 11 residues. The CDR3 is CGLLVKNEQFF. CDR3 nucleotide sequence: TGTGGCCTCTTAGTGAAAAATGAGCAGTTCTTC.